This T cell receptor beta chain is drawn from a study of T cells after yellow fever vaccination. In the study overall: Preparation used SMART-Seq v4 Ultra Low Input for the low-cell-number fractions.

Trimming shortened V by 4 bases and J by 8 bases, and 11 bases separated the two germline ends. CDR1 and CDR2 from the germline V gene are SEHNR and FQNEAQ (reference sequence). This CDR3 contains 12 residues. 5'RACE template switching produced TCR cDNA carrying a universal primer site and UMIs. TCRdb re-called the 5' RACE reads through MiXCR, storing one row per CDR3 protein. Counted here are fewer than 400,000 distinct CDR3 sequences, 6.2% occurring once; the ten biggest clones make up around 16%. General observations from the study: There was a small share of clonotypes that showed up in both the CD4 and CD8 compartments.

This clonotype was seen at least ten times. Its antigen remains unknown. This chain uses TRBV7-9 with TRBJ1-1; D is unclear. Sequencing used PBMCs, obtained 5 days after the yellow fever booster vaccination. The TCR comes from a man aged 25 to 40 who received the YFV17D yellow fever vaccine. CDR3 residues: CASSSVGLEAFF. The CDR3 DNA sequence: TGTGCCAGCAGCTCCGTGGGCTTAGAAGCTTTCTTT.